This T cell receptor beta chain comes out of a study of T cells in localized non-small cell lung cancer. Study-wide points: Only one tumor region was sequenced, so heterogeneity remains possible. Among the tissues sampled, uninvolved adjacent lung had the highest T cell clonality, above tumor. Increased T cell density in blood showed an association with longer overall survival.

This clone showed up just once. No antigen is known for it. TCRdb's table, derived via immunoSEQ multiplex PCR, lists solely in-frame clones and lacks some. The sample has tens of thousands of clones, roughly 90% seen once. The TCR sequence derives from a female donor older than 55 with stage I lung adenocarcinoma. This specimen was peripheral blood, taken before any cancer treatment.

The DNA for the CDR3 is TGTGCCAGCAGTTCGACAGGGGGGTACTATGGCTACACCTTC. It codes for CASSSTGGYYGYTF. The chain combines TRBV11-2 with TRBJ1-2, with 9 bases that match TRBD1. From germline, CDR1 is SGHAT and CDR2 FQNNGV. The CDR3 is 14 residues long. V trimming: 6 bases; J trimming: 3 bases; junction bases outside the gene matches: 5.